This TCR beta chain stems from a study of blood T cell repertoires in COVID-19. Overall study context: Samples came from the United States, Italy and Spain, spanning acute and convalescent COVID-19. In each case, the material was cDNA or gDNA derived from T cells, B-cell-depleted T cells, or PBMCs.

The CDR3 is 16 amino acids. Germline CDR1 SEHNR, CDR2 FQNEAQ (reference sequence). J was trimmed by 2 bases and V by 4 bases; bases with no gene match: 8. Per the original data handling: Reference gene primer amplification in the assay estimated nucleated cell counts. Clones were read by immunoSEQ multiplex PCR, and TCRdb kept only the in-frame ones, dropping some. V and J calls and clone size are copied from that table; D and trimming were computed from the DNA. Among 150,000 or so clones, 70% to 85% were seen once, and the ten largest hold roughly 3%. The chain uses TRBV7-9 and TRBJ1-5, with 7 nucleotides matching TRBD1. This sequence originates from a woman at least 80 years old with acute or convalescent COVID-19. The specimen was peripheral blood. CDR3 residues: CASSSGQAGGNQPQHF. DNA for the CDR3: TGTGCCAGCAGCTCCGGACAGGCTGGGGGCAATCAGCCCCAGCATTTT. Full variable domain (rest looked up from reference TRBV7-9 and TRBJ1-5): DTGVSQNPRHKITKRGQNVTFRCDPISEHNRLYWYRQTLGQGPEFLTYFQNEAQLEKSRLLSDRFSAERPKGSFSTLEIQRTEQGDSAMYLCASSSGQAGGNQPQHFGDGTRLSIL.